This T cell receptor beta chain was sequenced for a study of blood T cell repertoires in COVID-19. Germline loops: CDR1 MDHEN, CDR2 SYDVKM. The CDR3 has 15 residues. V gave up 3 bases and J gave up 9 bases; unmatched junction bases: 12. The table came from immunoSEQ multiplex PCR; TCRdb's copy has only in-frame clones and leaves some out. The sample holds 130,000 to 150,000 clones, about 85% seen once. In terms of age and location, participants ranged from roughly 18 to 89 years and lived in approximately 26 US areas. Two negative PCRs, clearance, or symptom resolution were required of recovered Cohort 3 donors.

The chain links TRBV28 to TRBJ2-5; 8 bases map to TRBD1. The sequence was obtained from a woman aged 40 to 50 who had recovered from COVID-19. Sample: PBMCs or T cells enriched from blood (not recorded which). Written as DNA, the CDR3 is TGTGCCAGCAGTTTTTCCTCTCAGGGGGCGCTGGCCCAGTACTTC. Translated: CASSFSSQGALAQYF.